The 10 T cell receptor beta chains listed next were all sequenced from one sample in a study of blood T cell repertoires in COVID-19 (dated by TCRdb to 2018 to 2021). Library preparation used the immunoSEQ multiplex PCR assay. In its TCRdb copy, this immuneACCESS table keeps in-frame sequences only and misses some clones. Where compared with another copy, unresolved V genes explain less than half of these, and the others have no known cause. The sample includes more than 200,000 clones, with around 90% observed a single time. About 6.3% of the sample comes from the top ten. Material: PBMCs or T cells enriched from blood (not recorded which). All receptors come from a woman aged 25 to 39 with acute COVID-19.

The gene calls are TRBV7-2 and TRBJ2-5, with 8 bases lining up with TRBD2. Losses at the gene ends were 5 bases for V and 5 bases for J; bases not matched to a gene: 7. Germline-derived CDR1 and CDR2 are SGHTA and FQGNSA. The CDR3 sequence is 14 residues long. CDR3 sequence: CASSPRTSKETQYF. The DNA of the CDR3 is TGTGCCAGCAGCCCGAGGACTAGCAAGGAGACCCAGTACTTC.

The CDR3 here is CASSLAEEQYF. Here the CDR3 DNA reads TGCGCCAGCAGCTTGGCCGAGGAGCAGTACTTC. The genes are TRBV5-1 and TRBJ2-7; no reliable D call. Trimming stripped 0 bases from V and 7 bases from J, with 5 bases between. Germline loops: CDR1 SGHRS, CDR2 YFSETQ. The CDR3 sequence is 11 residues long.

This sequence joins TRBV5-1 and TRBJ2-3; no clear D. Germline V gives CDR1 SGHRS, CDR2 YFSETQ. The CDR3 loop spans 15 amino acids. V lost 2 bases and J 0 bases, leaving 10 bases between the germline ends. The CDR3: CASSFTATSTDTQYF. DNA of the CDR3: TGCGCCAGCAGCTTTACCGCGACAAGCACAGATACGCAGTATTTT.

V and J are TRBV9 and TRBJ1-1; the D is unclear. Deletions cut 0 bases from V and 4 bases from J, with 7 bases between. The length of the CDR3 is 13 residues. Looked up from germline, CDR1 is SGDLS and CDR2 is YYNGEE. The CDR3 sequence: CASSVGWSTEAFF. The CDR3 DNA reads as TGTGCCAGCAGCGTAGGGTGGAGCACTGAAGCTTTCTTT.

The chain carries TRBV27 and TRBJ2-2; TRBD1 is a possible D gene (6 bases). The germline V gene encodes CDR1 MNHEY and CDR2 SMNVEV (reference sequence). V dropped 9 bases and J dropped 2 bases, with 13 bases sitting between them. This CDR3 has 14 residues. CDR3 sequence reads: CASTDRLNTGELFF. The CDR3 DNA reads TGTGCCAGTACCGACAGGTTAAACACCGGGGAGCTGTTTTTT.

The gene calls are TRBV10-3 and TRBJ2-5, with 10 bases lining up with TRBD2. The junction had 14 bases not matched to a gene; V was cut back by 10 bases and J by 6 bases. Germline CDR1 and CDR2: ENHRY and SYGVKD. CDR3 length: 15 amino acids. CDR3 sequence: CATSPSTSGYQTQYF. In DNA form, the CDR3 reads TGTGCCACCTCCCCCTCGACTAGCGGGTATCAGACCCAGTACTTC.

The chain combines TRBV10-3 with TRBJ1-2; 8 nucleotides align to TRBD1. Germline V gene sequence: CDR1 ENHRY, CDR2 SYGVKD. The CDR3 spans 15 residues. J lost 7 bases, V lost 0 bases, and 7 bases had no gene match. The CDR3 reads CAISESEQGVGGYTF. CDR3 bases: TGTGCCATCAGTGAGTCTGAACAGGGGGTTGGTGGCTACACCTTC.

The chain joins TRBV28 to TRBJ1-1; D is possibly TRBD1 (5 bases). Germline V gives CDR1 MDHEN, CDR2 SYDVKM. The V and J ends lost 3 bases and 9 bases respectively, with 14 bases between them. The CDR3 is 13 residues long. The CDR3 is CASSLGQLDKAFF. Written as DNA, the CDR3 is TGTGCCAGCAGTTTGGGGCAGCTTGACAAAGCTTTCTTT.

The genes are TRBV9 and TRBJ2-7; 7 positions agree with TRBD2. Trimming took 1 base from V and 8 from J; bases not matched to a gene: 3. The CDR3 loop spans 12 amino acids. CDR1 and CDR2 from the germline V gene are SGDLS and YYNGEE. The CDR3 here is CASSVRGLKQYF. The CDR3 coding sequence is TGTGCCAGCAGCGTAAGGGGACTAAAGCAGTACTTC.

This chain connects TRBV6-2 or TRBV6-3 to TRBJ2-3; a possible D gene is TRBD2 (5 bases). This CDR3 region has 13 residues. CDR1 MNHEY and CDR2 SVGEGT come from the germline V gene. The V end was cut by 9 bases, the J end by 6 bases, with 16 bases between. CDR3 amino acids: CASSDPARDTQYF. CDR3 DNA: TGTGCCAGTAGCGACCCCGCGCGGGATACGCAGTATTTT.